The TCR beta chain described here comes from a study of Graves' ophthalmopathy and Graves' hyperthyroidism. Overall study: No progression to ophthalmopathy over 18 months defined stable hyperthyroidism. Study outcomes and limitations: Ophthalmopathy was separated from stable hyperthyroidism by a 13-signature model with around 89% sensitivity and around 81% specificity.

The sequenced template was RNA, covering the TCR beta CDR3 region. An initial RT-PCR round employing HTBI primers preceded a second-round multiplex PCR. In TCRdb, the multiplex PCR reads were re-called with MiXCR into one record per CDR3 protein. The data show 500,000 to 700,000 distinct CDR3 sequences, approximately 35% seen once. Germline-derived CDR1 and CDR2 are SQVTM and ANQGSEA. Losses at the gene ends were 6 bases for V and 5 bases for J; bases not matched to a gene: 7. The CDR3 has 13 amino acids. With respect to this clonotype: Its cognate antigen is unknown.

The chain employs TRBV29-1 and TRBJ2-7, with 10 positions matching TRBD2. The TCR sequence derives from an adult man with Graves' hyperthyroidism. Sequencing was carried out using peripheral blood or thyroid tissue (not recorded which). The CDR3 coding sequence is TGCAGCGTAGGAGCGGGAGGGCCCAACGAGCAGTACTTC. It encodes CSVGAGGPNEQYF.